The rows below give T cell receptor beta chains drawn from one sample of a study of T-cell reconstitution after alpha-beta-depleted transplantation in children. TCRdb analysed the PCR reads with MiXCR anew, one entry per CDR3 protein. The data show approximately 500,000 distinct CDR3 sequences, approximately 30% seen once. The sample was PBMCs, taken before TCRalphabeta/CD19-depleted stem cell transplant. The receptors were sampled from a boy in the first two years of life with Wiskott-Aldrich syndrome, due to receive a stem cell transplant. Each CDR3 is given with its conserved first and last residue. D genes are given only for firm matches. Size tells how often a clone was seen (once, few, many) or the class of an expanded clone, and some rows leave it out.

d_gene | abundance | j_gene | v_gene | CDR3aa | CDR3nt
TRBD2 | NA | TRBJ2-1 | TRBV3-1 | CASSRLAGGLPNEQFF | TGTGCCAGCAGCCGACTAGCGGGAGGCTTACCCAATGAGCAGTTCTTC
NA | few | TRBJ2-6 | TRBV27 | CASSLFSSGANVLTF | TGTGCCAGCAGTTTATTTAGCTCTGGGGCCAACGTCCTGACTTTC
TRBD1 | few | TRBJ2-4 | TRBV6-5 | CASSSTPRDSLYF | TGTGCCAGCAGTTCAACCCCCCGGGACAGCCTGTACTTC
TRBD2 | many | TRBJ2-7 | TRBV5-1 | CASSLEAGVSVEQYF | TGCGCCAGCAGCTTGGAAGCGGGAGTATCGGTTGAGCAGTACTTC
NA | NA | TRBJ1-5 | TRBV2 | CASSAYGTNNNQPQHF | TGTGCCAGCAGTGCTTACGGGACAAATAACAATCAGCCCCAGCATTTT
NA | NA | TRBJ2-5 | TRBV5-1 | CASSPIAGTQETQYF | TGCGCCAGCAGCCCCATTGCGGGAACCCAAGAGACCCAGTACTTC
NA | NA | TRBJ2-1 | TRBV20-1 | CSARGPVEQFF | TGCAGTGCTAGGGGCCCGGTTGAGCAGTTCTTC
NA | NA | TRBJ1-1 | TRBV20-1 | CSASIAGDTEAFF | TGCAGTGCTAGTATTGCAGGGGATACTGAAGCTTTCTTT
TRBD2 | NA | TRBJ2-1 | TRBV15 | CATSRGAGPYNEQFF | TGTGCCACCAGCAGAGGAGCGGGACCCTACAATGAGCAGTTCTTC
NA | few | TRBJ2-1 | TRBV7-3 | CASSVGGLSYNEQFF | TGTGCCAGCAGCGTCGGGGGCCTCTCCTACAATGAGCAGTTCTTC
TRBD2 | few | TRBJ2-1 | TRBV10-3 | CASRTSGIGYNEQFF | TGTGCCTCCCGGACTAGCGGGATAGGTTACAATGAGCAGTTCTTC
TRBD2 | NA | TRBJ2-7 | TRBV14 | CASSHWTSGVYEQYF | TGTGCCAGCAGCCACTGGACTAGCGGGGTTTACGAGCAGTACTTC
NA | few | TRBJ2-4 | TRBV12-3/TRBV12-4 | CASSAPRSWAKNIQYF | TGTGCCAGCAGTGCCCCGAGGAGCTGGGCCAAAAACATTCAGTACTTC
NA | NA | TRBJ2-1 | TRBV12-3/TRBV12-4 | CASTLGSTKNNEQFF | TGTGCCAGCACGTTAGGGTCTACTAAAAACAATGAGCAGTTCTTC
NA | NA | TRBJ2-5 | TRBV5-1 | CASNGIQETQYF | TGCGCCAGCAACGGGATTCAAGAGACCCAGTACTTC
NA | NA | TRBJ2-1 | TRBV7-9 | CASSLASSEQFF | TGTGCCAGCAGCTTGGCTAGCTCTGAGCAGTTCTTC
TRBD2 | few | TRBJ2-7 | TRBV12-3/TRBV12-4 | CASSLSLAGSYEQYF | TGTGCCAGCAGTTTAAGTCTAGCGGGATCTTACGAGCAGTACTTC
NA | few | TRBJ2-5 | TRBV2 | CASGGETQYF | TGTGCCAGCGGAGGCGAGACCCAGTACTTC
NA | NA | TRBJ2-1 | TRBV9 | CASSVATGALYNEQFF | TGTGCCAGCAGCGTAGCCACGGGAGCCCTATACAATGAGCAGTTCTTC
NA | NA | TRBJ2-7 | TRBV20-1 | CSARTAPPGEQYF | TGCAGTGCTAGGACAGCTCCGCCGGGCGAGCAGTACTTC
NA | few | TRBJ2-3 | TRBV4-1 | CASSQRVVSVAASTDTQYF | TGCGCCAGCAGCCAAAGAGTGGTTAGCGTAGCGGCTAGCACAGATACGCAGTATTTT
TRBD2 | NA | TRBJ2-3 | TRBV5-1 | CASRAGGHFSTDTQYF | TGCGCCAGCCGGGCGGGAGGCCATTTTAGCACAGATACGCAGTATTTT
NA | NA | TRBJ1-2 | TRBV5-1 | CASSLSGSRLFF | TGCGCCAGCAGCTTATCAGGGTCTCGTCTTTTCTTC
TRBD2 | few | TRBJ2-3 | TRBV18 | CASSPAGLAGGDTQYF | TGTGCCAGCTCACCAGCGGGACTAGCGGGGGGAGATACGCAGTATTTT
NA | few | TRBJ2-7 | TRBV27 | CASSRAPNYEQYF | TGTGCCAGCAGTAGGGCTCCGAACTACGAGCAGTACTTC
NA | NA | TRBJ2-7 | TRBV28 | CASSYTGFLSYEQYF | TGTGCCAGCAGTTACACAGGGTTCCTATCCTACGAGCAGTACTTC
TRBD2 | NA | TRBJ2-1 | TRBV5-1 | CASSPGTSGLIDNEQFF | TGCGCCAGCAGCCCCGGGACTAGCGGGCTTATCGACAATGAGCAGTTCTTC
NA | NA | TRBJ2-3 | TRBV5-1 | CASSPGSGMGLSTDTQYF | TGCGCCAGCAGCCCCGGCAGTGGAATGGGCCTCAGCACAGATACGCAGTATTTT
TRBD1 | few | TRBJ2-7 | TRBV29-1 | CSVQYTGQGGYEQYF | TGCAGCGTTCAGTATACGGGACAGGGAGGCTACGAGCAGTACTTC
NA | NA | TRBJ1-5 | TRBV20-1 | CSASWGPILQPQHF | TGCAGTGCTAGTTGGGGTCCAATACTTCAGCCCCAGCATTTT
TRBD2 | NA | TRBJ2-7 | TRBV7-2 | CASSTGGGSYEQYF | TGTGCCAGCAGCACGGGGGGGGGCTCCTACGAGCAGTACTTC
NA | few | TRBJ2-2 | TRBV27 | CASSLSRGWAGELFF | TGTGCCAGCAGTTTATCGAGGGGGTGGGCCGGGGAGCTGTTTTTT
TRBD2 | NA | TRBJ2-4 | TRBV28 | CASSFGGSPQYF | TGTGCCAGCAGTTTCGGCGGGAGCCCTCAGTACTTC
TRBD2 | few | TRBJ2-2 | TRBV5-1 | CASSSGLAGAIGELFF | TGCGCCAGCAGCTCGGGACTAGCGGGAGCGATCGGGGAGCTGTTTTTT
NA | few | TRBJ2-5 | TRBV10-1 | CASSEREQETQYF | TGCGCCAGCAGTGAGAGGGAACAAGAGACCCAGTACTTC
NA | NA | TRBJ2-5 | TRBV20-1 | CSARGFRETQYF | TGCAGTGCTAGAGGATTTAGAGAGACCCAGTACTTC
NA | NA | TRBJ2-1 | TRBV11-2 | CASSWPANEQFF | TGTGCCAGCAGCTGGCCGGCCAATGAGCAGTTCTTC
NA | NA | TRBJ2-1 | TRBV5-1 | CASRVLGSSYNEQFF | TGCGCCAGCAGGGTTCTAGGAAGCTCTTACAATGAGCAGTTCTTC
TRBD2 | NA | TRBJ2-7 | TRBV5-6 | CASSLALAVGSYEQYF | TGTGCCAGCAGCTTGGCCCTAGCGGTGGGCTCCTACGAGCAGTACTTC
TRBD2 | NA | TRBJ2-1 | TRBV20-1 | CSAPGRGAYNEQFF | TGCAGTGCCCCCGGGCGGGGGGCCTACAATGAGCAGTTCTTC